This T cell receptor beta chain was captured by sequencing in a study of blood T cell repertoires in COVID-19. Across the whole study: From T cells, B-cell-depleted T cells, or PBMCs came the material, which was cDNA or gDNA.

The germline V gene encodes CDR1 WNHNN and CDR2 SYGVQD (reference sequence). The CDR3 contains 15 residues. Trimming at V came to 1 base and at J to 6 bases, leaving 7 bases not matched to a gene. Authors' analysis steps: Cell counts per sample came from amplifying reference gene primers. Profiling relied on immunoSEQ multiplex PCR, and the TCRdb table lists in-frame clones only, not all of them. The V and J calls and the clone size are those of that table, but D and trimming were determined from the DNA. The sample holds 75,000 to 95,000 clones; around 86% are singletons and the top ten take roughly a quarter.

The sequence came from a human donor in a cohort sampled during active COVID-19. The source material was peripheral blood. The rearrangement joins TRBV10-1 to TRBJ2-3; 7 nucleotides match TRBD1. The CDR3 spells CASSEFPGQSDTQYF. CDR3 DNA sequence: TGCGCCAGCAGTGAGTTCCCGGGACAGTCTGATACGCAGTATTTT.